The 28 T cell receptor beta chains presented below share a single source sample, sequenced in a study of blood T cells in healthy people across ages. Combining a sample-barcoded 5' primer with a J-beta primer mix, a second PCR ran for roughly 7 to 11 cycles. One entry per CDR3 protein, called by TCRdb with MiXCR from the 5' RACE reads. The sample consists of about 1.8 million distinct CDR3 sequences, about 50% of them appearing once. Sequenced input: blood. The receptors derive from a woman aged 35 to 49 in good health.

The J gene is TRBJ1-2, the V gene TRBV20-1, with D tentatively TRBD1 (6 bases). The V gene lost 6 bases and the J gene lost 2 bases, with 16 bases spanning the gap. CDR3 length: 14 amino acids. Germline assignment: CDR1 DFQATT and CDR2 SNEGSKA (reference sequence). CDR3 coding DNA: TGCAGTGCCTCCCCGGGGACAACAAACTATGGCTACACCTTC. Translated, it gives CSASPGTTNYGYTF.

The chain uses TRBV15 and TRBJ2-3, with a possible D match to TRBD1 (5 bases). The CDR3 runs to 15 residues. Germline CDR1 reads LNHNV; CDR2 reads YYDKDF (reference sequence). The V end lost 1 base, the J end lost 0 bases, and 8 bases lay between the germline ends. The CDR3 loop is CATSRARVSTDTQYF. The DNA of the CDR3 is TGTGCCACCAGCAGAGCCAGGGTTAGCACAGATACGCAGTATTTT.

This clonotype was observed a handful of times. The rearrangement uses TRBV25-1 and TRBJ2-5, with D possibly being TRBD1 (6 bases). Trimming removed 9 bases from V and 5 bases from J, with 19 bases in between. The CDR3 covers 14 residues. Per germline, CDR1 MGHDK and CDR2 SYGVNS. CDR3 DNA sequence: TGTGCCAGTAGACTAACAGGGAGAGGGGAGACCCAGTACTTC. Protein product: CASRLTGRGETQYF.

This clonotype appeared many times. The J gene is TRBJ2-6, the V gene TRBV11-2; possible D gene TRBD1, 6 bases. The CDR3 spans 18 residues. The germline CDR1 and CDR2 sequences are SGHAT and FQNNGV. Trimming cost V 6 bases and J 0 bases, with 18 bases left between them. The CDR3 sequence: CASRGNGQSFSGANVLTF. Here the CDR3 DNA reads TGTGCCAGCAGGGGAAATGGACAGTCGTTCTCTGGGGCCAACGTCCTGACTTTC. Full variable domain (missing parts from reference TRBV11-2 and TRBJ2-6): EAGVAQSPRYKIIEKRQSVAFWCNPISGHATLYWYQQILGQGPKLLIQFQNNGVVDDSQLPKDRFSAERLKGVDSTLKIQPAKLEDSAVYLCASRGNGQSFSGANVLTFGAGSRLTVL.

The genes are TRBV4-2 and TRBJ1-1; D gene uncertain. The CDR3 extends over 11 amino acids. CDR1 and CDR2 from the germline V gene are LGHNA and YNFKEQ. Trimming took off 1 base at V and 6 bases at J, with 3 bases between the two ends. CDR3 nucleotides: TGTGCCAGCAGCCAAGGGGCTGAAGCTTTCTTT. Translating it yields CASSQGAEAFF.

The chain joins TRBV6-2 or TRBV6-3 to TRBJ2-7; a weak D match, TRBD1 (6 bases). V was cut by 6 bases and J by 2 bases, with 20 bases left in between. Germline-derived CDR1 and CDR2 are MNHEY and SVGEGT. The CDR3 consists of 16 residues. The DNA of the CDR3 is TGTGCCAGCAGCCACGGGGCAACAGGGCAAACCTACGAGCAGTACTTC. Translation gives CASSHGATGQTYEQYF.

This clonotype was detected a few times. V usage is TRBV7-6 and J usage is TRBJ2-3, with 10 bases matching TRBD2. The V and J ends lost 1 base and 4 bases, in that order; junction bases with no gene match: 5. Germline V lookup: CDR1 SGHVS, CDR2 FNYEAQ. This CDR3 spans 16 amino acids. As DNA, the CDR3 is TGTGCCAGCAGCTTAGATCTAGCGGGGGACTCAGATACGCAGTATTTT. It encodes CASSLDLAGDSDTQYF.

The genes are TRBV20-1 and TRBJ1-5; D unresolved. V was clipped by 5 bases and J by 4 bases, with 24 bases between them. The CDR3 loop spans 17 amino acids. Per the germline V gene, CDR1 is DFQATT and CDR2 is SNEGSKA (reference sequence). CDR3 residues: CSALGSFGQDSNQPQHF. For the CDR3, the DNA is TGCAGTGCTCTAGGTAGCTTCGGGCAGGATTCGAATCAGCCCCAGCATTTT.

This clonotype was seen more than once but under ten times. The chain joins TRBV27 to TRBJ1-2; TRBD1 matches at 9 bases. The CDR3 length is 13 residues. V shed 6 bases, J shed 8 bases, and the junction held 7 bases outside the gene matches. Germline loops: CDR1 MNHEY, CDR2 SMNVEV (reference sequence). The CDR3 spells CASRPEQGAGYTF. The CDR3, as DNA: TGTGCCAGCAGGCCCGAACAGGGGGCAGGCTACACCTTC.

The chain links TRBV12-5 to TRBJ2-3, with TRBD2 as a possible D gene (5 bases). Between the trimmed V and J ends, which lost 5 bases and 6 bases, there was a span of 12 bases. This CDR3 is 13 amino acids long. Per the germline V gene, CDR1 is LGHNT and CDR2 is FRNRAP. The DNA for the CDR3 is TGTGCTAGTGGTCCCCCTAGGGAGGATACGCAGTATTTT. Protein sequence: CASGPPREDTQYF.

The chain combines TRBV12-3 or TRBV12-4 with TRBJ1-2; D uncertain. Trimming left V 5 bases short and J 7 bases short, with 20 bases between. This CDR3 spans 15 amino acids. The CDR3 region is CASSKQNSGLGGYTF. CDR3 DNA: TGTGCCAGCAGTAAACAAAACAGTGGCCTGGGTGGCTACACCTTC.

This clonotype was seen a handful of times. This chain links TRBV7-2 with TRBJ1-4; 9 nucleotides match TRBD1. V shed 6 bases and J 2 bases; nucleotides not matched to a gene: 10. Germline lookup yields CDR1 SGHTA and CDR2 FQGNSA. This CDR3 has 17 amino acids. As DNA, the CDR3 is TGTGCCAGCAGTCGAGGGGGGACAGGGCGGACTAATGAAAAACTGTTTTTT. Amino acids: CASSRGGTGRTNEKLFF. Complete variable domain (other parts from reference TRBV7-2 and TRBJ1-4): GAGVSQSPSNKVTEKGKDVELRCDPISGHTALYWYRQSLGQGLEFLIYFQGNSAPDKSGLPSDRFSAERTGGSVSTLTIQRTQQEDSAVYLCASSRGGTGRTNEKLFFGSGTQLSVL.

The chain couples TRBV28 to TRBJ2-7; maybe TRBD2 (6 bases). V shed 3 bases and J shed 4 bases, with 19 bases lying between them. CDR3 length: 16 residues. Germline V gene lookup returns CDR1 MDHEN and CDR2 SYDVKM. This CDR3 reads CASSFGLAKNTYEQYF. The CDR3 region has the DNA TGTGCCAGCAGTTTTGGGCTAGCGAAAAATACTTACGAGCAGTACTTC. Complete variable domain (other parts from reference TRBV28 and TRBJ2-7): DVKVTQSSRYLVKRTGEKVFLECVQDMDHENMFWYRQDPGLGLRLIYFSYDVKMKEKGDIPEGYSVSREKKERFSLILESASTNQTSMYLCASSFGLAKNTYEQYFGPGTRLTVT.

V is TRBV4-1 and J is TRBJ1-2, with 7 bases lining up with TRBD1. J gave up 6 bases and V 4 bases, and 11 bases lay outside the gene matches. Germline V gene sequence: CDR1 MGHRA, CDR2 YSYEKL. The CDR3 sequence is 15 residues long. The CDR3 sequence is CASSLLGGEVHGYTF. CDR3 sequence (DNA): TGCGCCAGCAGCCTCCTAGGGGGCGAAGTCCATGGCTACACCTTC.

The chain has TRBV7-9 and TRBJ1-1; TRBD1 aligns across 7 bases. V lost 5 bases, J lost 6 bases, and 9 bases stayed unmatched. The CDR3 is made up of 14 amino acids. From germline, CDR1 is SEHNR and CDR2 FQNEAQ (reference sequence). The CDR3 nucleotides read TGTGCCAGCAGCCTAATCGACAGGGCGGCTGAAGCTTTCTTT. This translates into CASSLIDRAAEAFF.

The chain links TRBV5-1 to TRBJ2-1, with D hard to call. The CDR3 consists of 14 residues. V was clipped by 2 bases and J by 5 bases, with 11 bases between them. Germline V lookup: CDR1 SGHRS, CDR2 YFSETQ. CDR3 nucleotides: TGCGCCAGCAGCTTCTGGGGAAATAACAATGAGCAGTTCTTC. Translation gives CASSFWGNNNEQFF.

The chain recombines TRBV11-3 with TRBJ2-4, with 8 bases that match TRBD1. The J call may be incorrect, as the DNA end agrees better with TRBJ2-7. The CDR3 is 14 amino acids. Germline V gene lookup returns CDR1 SGHNT and CDR2 YENEEA. CDR3 sequence: CASSDTGTGDEQYF. The CDR3 region has the DNA TGTGCCAGCAGCGATACGGGGACAGGTGACGAGCAGTACTTC.

Turning to this clonotype: At one boundary the junction diverges from the germline segment, which might be a read error. The chain joins TRBV24-1 to TRBJ2-5; D is possibly TRBD1 (6 bases). CDR1 and CDR2 from the germline V gene are KGHDR and SFDVKD. The CDR3 length is 16 residues. Here the CDR3 reads CVTSDSGQPYQETQYF. CDR3 DNA: TGTGTCACCAGTGATTCCGGACAGCCGTACCAAGAGACCCAGTACTTC.

The chain combines TRBV2 with TRBJ1-2; D remains ambiguous. V was shortened by 4 bases and J by 4 bases, with 22 bases between the two germline ends. CDR3 length: 17 residues. The V gene's germline CDR1 is SNHLY and CDR2 FYNNEI. CDR3 loop: CASSVARHRLPVYGYTF. The CDR3 bases are TGTGCCAGCAGTGTGGCGAGACACCGCCTACCCGTCTATGGCTACACCTTC.

The J gene is TRBJ2-1, the V gene TRBV20-1; TRBD2 aligns across 7 bases. The length of the CDR3 is 14 residues. J was trimmed by 2 bases and V by 5 bases; bases with no gene match: 6. Germline assignment: CDR1 DFQATT and CDR2 SNEGSKA (reference sequence). The CDR3 sequence: CSASAGVPYNEQFF. In DNA form, the CDR3 reads TGCAGTGCTTCCGCGGGGGTACCCTACAATGAGCAGTTCTTC.

This clonotype showed up just a few times. The chain employs TRBV9 and TRBJ2-7, with D unclear. The CDR3 totals 13 residues. Germline-derived CDR1 and CDR2 are SGDLS and YYNGEE. Trimming stripped 0 bases from V and 2 bases from J, with 6 bases between. CDR3 DNA sequence: TGTGCCAGCAGCGTAGAACCCACCTACGAGCAGTACTTC. It specifies CASSVEPTYEQYF.

The chain carries TRBV10-3 and TRBJ2-3, with 14 nucleotides matching TRBD2. Germline CDR1 is ENHRY and CDR2 is SYGVKD. CDR3 length equals 15 residues. The V and J ends lost 4 bases and 6 bases, in that order; junction bases with no gene match: 3. The CDR3 here is CAISGRLAGGDTQYF. The CDR3 region has the DNA TGTGCCATCAGTGGCCGACTAGCGGGGGGGGATACGCAGTATTTT.

The chain has TRBV18 and TRBJ2-4; D is unclear. Trimming left V 3 bases short and J 0 bases short, with 12 bases between. The V gene's germline CDR1 is KGHSH and CDR2 LQKENI. The CDR3 loop spans 16 amino acids. The CDR3 nucleotides read TGTGCCAGCTCACCGCGGATCCAATTAGCCAAAAACATTCAGTACTTC. Translating gives CASSPRIQLAKNIQYF. Full variable domain (remainder filled in from reference TRBV18 and TRBJ2-4): NAGVMQNPRHLVRRRGQEARLRCSPMKGHSHVYWYRQLPEEGLKFMVYLQKENIIDESGMPKERFSAEFPKEGPSILRIQQVVRGDSAAYFCASSPRIQLAKNIQYFGAGTRLSVL.

This rearrangement joins TRBV7-2 to TRBJ2-3; D may be TRBD1 (7 bases). Per the germline V gene, CDR1 is SGHTA and CDR2 is FQGNSA. Trimming left V 7 bases short and J 1 base short, with 12 bases between. The CDR3 totals 14 residues. The CDR3: CASIQGGRTDTQYF. For the CDR3, the DNA is TGTGCCAGCATCCAGGGGGGACGCACAGATACGCAGTATTTT.

There are a few counts of this clonotype. The chain uses TRBV7-8 and TRBJ1-2, with D perhaps matching TRBD1 (6 bases). Looked up from germline, CDR1 is SGHVS and CDR2 is FQNEAQ. V was cut by 5 bases and J by 5 bases, with 12 bases left in between. CDR3 size: 13 residues. The DNA of the CDR3 is TGTGCCAGCAGCCAACAGGGAATGTATGGCTACACCTTC. Translating it yields CASSQQGMYGYTF.

V gene TRBV20-1 combines with J gene TRBJ2-3; 8 bases agree with TRBD1. J was trimmed by 4 bases and V by 6 bases; bases with no gene match: 9. This CDR3 spans 14 amino acids. Germline V CDR1 and CDR2: DFQATT, SNEGSKA (reference sequence). CDR3 DNA: TGCAGTGCCCTCCGGACAGGGATGTCAGATACGCAGTATTTT. This encodes CSALRTGMSDTQYF.

The chain recombines TRBV20-1 with TRBJ1-6, with D hard to call. CDR3 size: 15 residues. Germline V gene sequence: CDR1 DFQATT, CDR2 SNEGSKA (reference sequence). Trimming cost V 3 bases and J 2 bases, with 11 bases left between them. The CDR3 nucleotides are TGCAGTGCTAGTCCCTCAGAAGCCTATAATTCACCCCTCCACTTT. It yields the protein CSASPSEAYNSPLHF.

This chain uses TRBV14 with TRBJ2-5, with D unclear. This CDR3 is 15 amino acids long. Trimming took off 0 bases at V and 3 bases at J, with 11 bases between the two ends. The germline V gene encodes CDR1 SGHDN and CDR2 FVKESK. The CDR3 sequence is CASSQEASFEETQYF. The CDR3 region has the DNA TGTGCCAGCAGCCAAGAGGCAAGCTTCGAAGAGACCCAGTACTTC.